The rows below give T cell receptor beta chains drawn from one sample of a study of early T cells in non-severe SARS-CoV-2 infection. TCRdb processed the 5' RACE reads anew with MiXCR; each CDR3 protein has one entry. Among about 80,000 distinct CDR3 sequences listed, 12% were seen once. The sequencing sample was made of whole blood. The receptors were sampled from an adult who was a healthcare worker with PCR-confirmed SARS-CoV-2 infection or an uninfected control (not recorded which). CDR3s include the opening cysteine and the closing phenylalanine or tryptophan. D genes are given only for firm matches. Size tells how often a clone was seen (once, few, many) or the class of an expanded clone, and some rows leave it out.

TRBJ2-2,TRBV11-2,-,many,CASSLGHPGTGELFF,TGTGCCAGCAGCTTAGGTCACCCCGGCACCGGGGAGCTGTTTTTT
TRBJ2-3,TRBV9,-,-,CASSVVDSTDTQYF,TGTGCCAGCAGCGTAGTAGACAGCACAGATACGCAGTATTTT
TRBJ2-1,TRBV20-1,TRBD2,-,CSARGLAGGPPGNEQFF,TGCAGTGCTAGGGGACTAGCGGGAGGCCCCCCTGGCAATGAGCAGTTCTTC
TRBJ1-4,TRBV7-9,TRBD1,many,CASSYTGGARPNEKLFF,TGTGCCAGCAGTTATACAGGGGGCGCGCGGCCTAATGAAAAACTGTTTTTT
TRBJ1-1,TRBV10-2,-,few,CASSNPQERNTEAFF,TGCGCCAGCAGTAATCCCCAGGAAAGGAACACTGAAGCTTTCTTT
TRBJ2-7,TRBV6-1,-,-,CASSEEEGSSYEQYF,TGTGCCAGCAGTGAAGAGGAGGGGTCCTCCTACGAGCAGTACTTC
TRBJ2-1,TRBV9,TRBD2,many,CASSGRLAGVDNEQFF,TGTGCCAGCAGCGGGAGACTAGCGGGGGTAGACAATGAGCAGTTCTTC
TRBJ2-5,TRBV30,TRBD1,many,CAWLDRETQYF,TGTGCCTGGTTGGACAGGGAGACCCAGTACTTC
TRBJ1-1,TRBV29-1,-,many,CSVPWQGTTEAFF,TGCAGCGTACCGTGGCAGGGGACCACTGAAGCTTTCTTT
TRBJ2-1,TRBV25-1,-,-,CASSEYQYEQFF,TGTGCCAGCAGTGAATACCAGTACGAGCAGTTCTTC
TRBJ1-1,TRBV7-9,-,-,CASSPGGLSNTEAFF,TGTGCCAGCAGCCCCGGAGGGCTATCGAACACTGAAGCTTTCTTT
TRBJ2-1,TRBV28,TRBD1,-,CASRQGQYNEQFF,TGTGCCAGCAGGCAGGGACAGTACAATGAGCAGTTCTTC
TRBJ2-7,TRBV3-1,-,many,CASSQGSVSSYEQYF,TGTGCCAGCAGCCAGGGTAGCGTTAGCTCCTACGAGCAGTACTTC
TRBJ1-6,TRBV27,-,-,CASSLAGDSPLHF,TGTGCCAGCAGTTTAGCCGGGGATTCACCCCTCCACTTT
TRBJ2-5,TRBV25-1,TRBD1,few,CASSDPRRGYLETQYF,TGTGCCAGCAGTGACCCCCGCAGGGGGTATCTAGAGACCCAGTACTTC
TRBJ2-5,TRBV18,TRBD1,many,CASSPETGGRETQYF,TGTGCCAGCTCACCAGAGACAGGGGGCAGGGAGACCCAGTACTTC
TRBJ2-1,TRBV30,-,few,CAWSVLGRINEQFF,TGTGCCTGGAGTGTATTGGGGCGGATAAACGAGCAGTTCTTC
TRBJ2-3,TRBV20-1,TRBD1,few,CSAREPGQGTDTQYF,TGCAGTGCTAGGGAACCGGGACAGGGCACAGATACGCAGTATTTT
TRBJ1-1,TRBV5-5,-,few,CASSSILSTEAFF,TGTGCCAGCAGCTCTATACTGTCCACTGAAGCTTTCTTT
TRBJ2-5,TRBV20-1,TRBD2,many,CSATLPGLRKETQYF,TGCAGTGCCACGCTCCCGGGACTAAGAAAAGAGACCCAGTACTTC
TRBJ2-5,TRBV21-1,-,many,CASSKATQETQYF,TGTGCCAGCAGCAAAGCGACCCAAGAGACCCAGTACTTC
TRBJ2-1,TRBV14,TRBD2,-,CASSQVGTRTYNEQFF,TGTGCCAGCAGCCAAGTAGGGACTAGAACCTACAATGAGCAGTTCTTC
TRBJ2-1,TRBV29-1,TRBD2,many,CSAPTSGRNEQFF,TGCAGCGCTCCGACTAGCGGGAGAAATGAGCAGTTCTTC
TRBJ2-1,TRBV5-5,-,-,CASSLEAPAYNEQFF,TGTGCCAGCAGCTTGGAAGCGCCGGCCTACAATGAGCAGTTCTTC
TRBJ1-1,TRBV20-1,-,many,CSASSRPGSNTEAFF,TGCAGTGCTAGCTCCAGGCCCGGATCGAACACTGAAGCTTTCTTT
TRBJ1-1,TRBV6-6,-,few,CASSYAVGNTEAFF,TGTGCCAGCAGTTACGCGGTGGGTAACACTGAAGCTTTCTTT
TRBJ2-7,TRBV27,TRBD1,-,CASTIWAGGREQYF,TGTGCCAGCACTATTTGGGCAGGGGGCCGCGAGCAGTACTTC
TRBJ1-1,TRBV28,-,-,CASSPRWGGVTEAFF,TGTGCCAGCAGTCCTCGGTGGGGCGGGGTAACTGAAGCTTTCTTT
TRBJ1-6,TRBV7-9,-,many,CASSHHRGSLNSPLHF,TGTGCCAGCAGCCACCACCGGGGCAGCCTCAATTCACCCCTCCACTTT
TRBJ2-5,TRBV7-2,-,many,CASSLGIGGYQETQYF,TGTGCCAGCAGCTTAGGTATAGGGGGGTACCAAGAGACCCAGTACTTC
TRBJ2-1,TRBV7-8,TRBD1,many,CASSSRPGTGTDEQFF,TGTGCCAGCAGCTCCCGTCCCGGGACAGGGACGGATGAGCAGTTCTTC
TRBJ1-1,TRBV28,TRBD1,many,CATGGVRGLANTEAFF,TGTGCCACGGGTGGGGTAAGGGGGCTCGCGAACACTGAAGCTTTCTTT
TRBJ2-1,TRBV29-1,-,-,CSVLTDSYNEQFF,TGCAGCGTCCTCACCGACAGTTACAATGAGCAGTTCTTC
TRBJ2-1,TRBV5-4,-,-,CASSLEARETYNEQFF,TGTGCCAGCAGCTTGGAGGCCAGGGAAACTTACAATGAGCAGTTCTTC
TRBJ2-2,TRBV10-2,-,-,CASSEAGNRELFF,TGCGCCAGCTCAGAAGCGGGTAACCGGGAGCTGTTTTTT
TRBJ1-2,TRBV11-2,-,-,CASSPGQTFYGYTF,TGTGCCAGCAGCCCCGGACAGACTTTCTATGGCTACACCTTC
TRBJ2-5,TRBV14,-,few,CASSEVSLEQETQYF,TGTGCCAGCAGCGAGGTCTCGTTAGAACAAGAGACCCAGTACTTC
TRBJ2-1,TRBV20-1,-,-,CSARDRRGGQNEQFF,TGCAGTGCTAGAGATCGGAGAGGGGGGCAAAATGAGCAGTTCTTC
TRBJ2-5,TRBV20-1,-,many,CSAAPSSFQETQYF,TGCAGTGCGGCTCCTTCTAGTTTCCAAGAGACCCAGTACTTC
TRBJ2-5,TRBV20-1,-,-,CSASPSGHRGLGTQYF,TGCAGTGCTAGTCCCTCGGGACACAGAGGACTGGGGACCCAGTACTTC
TRBJ2-1,TRBV18,-,many,CASSSGSSETYNEQFF,TGTGCCAGCTCTTCGGGCTCTAGCGAGACCTACAATGAGCAGTTCTTC
TRBJ1-6,TRBV28,-,many,CASRSVSPLHF,TGTGCCAGCCGTTCAGTCTCACCCCTCCACTTT
TRBJ2-3,TRBV24-1,-,-,CATSTVDSSTDTQYF,TGTGCCACCAGTACAGTTGATTCTAGCACAGATACGCAGTATTTT